What follows is one TCR beta chain and its context. Antigen: not known. This entry is derived from a study of monozygotic twins with inflammatory bowel disease. Each donor gave 2.5 ml of peripheral blood. Study-wide results and limits: Sharing of clonotypes with others was lower in IBD patients than in healthy twins, and this was especially so with disease activity.

The CDR3 runs to 18 residues. The germline V gene has CDR1 SGDLS and CDR2 YYNGEE. The TCR libraries each used total RNA (3500 ng per library). Amplification of TCRalpha and TCRbeta cDNA involved two nested PCRs that ran for 16 and 9 cycles. TCRdb re-called the 5' RACE reads; every CDR3 protein appears as one record, without DNA. Listed are some 170,000 distinct CDR3 sequences; 2% to 2.5% falls within the top ten. The genes are TRBV9 and TRBJ1-4. This TCR was recovered from a human donor with ulcerative colitis or Crohn's disease, or a healthy co-twin of an affected twin (not recorded which). The sample was blood. CDR3 sequence reads: CASSRSSAVGGIDEKLFF.